Sequencing of this T cell receptor beta chain was carried out in a study of cytomegalovirus exposure and HLA in healthy donors. Despite likely unrecorded immune exposures, the donors were nominally healthy at the time of sampling. A multiplex PCR was run with 60 Vbeta primers and 13 Jbeta primers. Produced via immunoSEQ multiplex PCR; TCRdb's table is partial and in-frame only. The sample consists of 140,000 to 150,000 clones, around 78% of them appearing once. Study findings and constraints: A few V segments could not be told apart, such as TRBV6-2 and TRBV6-3, and were left out. The authors judged a highly shared variant cluster likely a sequencing artifact.

Germline V gene sequence: CDR1 LGHNA, CDR2 YSLEER. V shed 1 base and J 8 bases; nucleotides not matched to a gene: 10. The CDR3 sequence is 15 residues long. Concerning this clone: No antigen is known for it.

This receptor was taken from a woman between 18 and 29 years old in good health and CMV-seropositive. The chain has TRBV4-3 and TRBJ1-1; TRBD1 agrees at 7 bases. Sequenced input: PBMCs. Here the CDR3 DNA reads TGCGCCAGCAGCCAAGTACCGGGACAGACTAAAGAAGCTTTCTTT. Its translation: CASSQVPGQTKEAFF.